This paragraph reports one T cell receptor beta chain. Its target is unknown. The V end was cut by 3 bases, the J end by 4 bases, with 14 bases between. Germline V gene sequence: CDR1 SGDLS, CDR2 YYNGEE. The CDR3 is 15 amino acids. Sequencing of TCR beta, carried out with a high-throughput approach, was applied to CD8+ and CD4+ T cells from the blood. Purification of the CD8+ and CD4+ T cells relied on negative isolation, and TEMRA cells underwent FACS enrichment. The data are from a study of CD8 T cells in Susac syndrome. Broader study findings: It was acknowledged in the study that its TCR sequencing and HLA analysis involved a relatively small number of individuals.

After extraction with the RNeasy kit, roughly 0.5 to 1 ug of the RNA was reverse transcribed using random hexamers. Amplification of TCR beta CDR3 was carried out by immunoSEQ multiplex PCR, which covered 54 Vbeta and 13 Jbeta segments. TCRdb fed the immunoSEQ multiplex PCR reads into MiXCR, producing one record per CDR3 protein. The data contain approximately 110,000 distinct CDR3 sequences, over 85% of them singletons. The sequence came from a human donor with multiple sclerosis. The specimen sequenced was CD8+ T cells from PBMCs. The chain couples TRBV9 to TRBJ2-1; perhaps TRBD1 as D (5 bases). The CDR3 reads CASSGYRTTYNEQFF. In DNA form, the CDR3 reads TGTGCCAGCAGCGGATACAGGACCACTTACAATGAGCAGTTCTTC.